The clone carrying this TCR beta chain was seen many times. This sample is drawn from a study of response to subunit inactivated influenza vaccine. TCRdb reprocessed the RT-PCR reads with MiXCR, giving one entry per CDR3 protein. The table lists more than 500,000 distinct CDR3 sequences, roughly 10% of them singletons. The CDR3 runs to 15 residues. The germline V gene encodes CDR1 SGHTA and CDR2 FQGNSA. The germline V and J ends were trimmed by 5 bases and 0 bases, with 11 bases remaining between them. Separately, the same data were catalogued under a study of T cells expressing NK-cell markers. As reported in that work: Researchers built TCR beta cDNA using 5'RACE template switching with UMIs. HCMV serostatus: seven of eight sequenced donors positive, one negative. An anti-gamma-delta TCR antibody was added in several experiments. It restricted sorting to alpha-beta TCR-expressing T cells. For 6 or 7 donors, the dominant NKG2C+ clonotypes made up about 1.0-8% of their CD8+ T cells.

The chain links TRBV7-2 to TRBJ2-1; perhaps TRBD1 as D (6 bases). The sample was PBMCs from blood, taken on the day of vaccination. This receptor was identified in a man aged 45-60 years who received an inactivated influenza vaccine. The chain's CDR3 is CASSVDSSSYNEQFF. The CDR3, as DNA: TGTGCCAGCAGCGTGGACAGCAGCTCCTACAATGAGCAGTTCTTC.